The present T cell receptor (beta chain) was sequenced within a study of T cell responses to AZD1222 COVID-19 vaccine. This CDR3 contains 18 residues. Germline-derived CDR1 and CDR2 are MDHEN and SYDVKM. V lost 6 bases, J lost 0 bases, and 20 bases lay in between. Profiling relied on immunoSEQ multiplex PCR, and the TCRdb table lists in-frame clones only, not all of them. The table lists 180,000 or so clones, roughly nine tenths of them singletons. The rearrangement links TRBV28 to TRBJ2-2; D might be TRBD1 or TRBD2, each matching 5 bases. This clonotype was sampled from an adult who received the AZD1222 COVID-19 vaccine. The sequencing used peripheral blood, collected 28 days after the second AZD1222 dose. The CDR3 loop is CASSRPISGRTNTGELFF. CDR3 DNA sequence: TGTGCCAGCAGCCGACCCATTTCGGGGCGAACGAACACCGGGGAGCTGTTTTTT. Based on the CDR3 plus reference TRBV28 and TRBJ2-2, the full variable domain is DVKVTQSSRYLVKRTGEKVFLECVQDMDHENMFWYRQDPGLGLRLIYFSYDVKMKEKGDIPEGYSVSREKKERFSLILESASTNQTSMYLCASSRPISGRTNTGELFFGEGSRLTVL.